This record concerns one T cell receptor beta chain sequence. Repertoires were generated with immunoSEQ multiplex PCR, while TCRdb's copy carries only in-frame clones and drops some. The sample lists about 1.5 million clones, roughly 98% seen once, with roughly 0.4% in the top ten. The data belong to a study of shared clonotypes between healthy human individuals. All donors were Caucasian adults living in Nashville, Tennessee. The germline CDR1 and CDR2 sequences are MDHEN and SYDVKM. This CDR3 spans 18 amino acids. Germline trimming cut 5 bases from V and 0 bases from J; bases unmatched to any gene: 12.

V usage is TRBV28 and J usage is TRBJ2-1; 8 nucleotides match TRBD1. The specimen was naive CD4+ T cells sorted from blood. Subset described: CD45RA+ positively selected. The sequence came from a man younger than 45 in good health. In DNA form, the CDR3 reads TGTGCCAGCAGTACCGGGACAGGACTCACGGACTCCTACAATGAGCAGTTCTTC. Translation: CASSTGTGLTDSYNEQFF. Complete variable domain (other parts from reference TRBV28 and TRBJ2-1): DVKVTQSSRYLVKRTGEKVFLECVQDMDHENMFWYRQDPGLGLRLIYFSYDVKMKEKGDIPEGYSVSREKKERFSLILESASTNQTSMYLCASSTGTGLTDSYNEQFFGPGTRLTVL.